This T cell receptor (beta chain) was identified in a study of response to subunit inactivated influenza vaccine. Points from the study as a whole: The authors put forward the suggestion that each seasonal influenza vaccination may bring in only a limited number of new T cells.

TCRdb recomputed calls from the RT-PCR reads with MiXCR, one row per CDR3 protein. The sample includes about 150,000 distinct CDR3 sequences, roughly 10% of them seen just once. As to this clonotype: As yet, its antigen is unknown.

The material sequenced was CD8+ T cells sorted from PBMCs, taken about 24 months after vaccination. This sequence originates from a man between 50 and 70 years old who received an inactivated influenza vaccine.

The CDR3 DNA sequence: TGTGCCAGCAGCCTCCCTCGACTAGCGACTGAGGAAGAGACCCAGTACTTC. This gives the protein CASSLPRLATEEETQYF. The chain recombines TRBV7-8 with TRBJ2-5; 8 bases match TRBD2. The length of the CDR3 is 17 residues. With 5 bases clipped from V and 3 bases from J, the junction kept 14 bases outside the gene matches. Germline values: CDR1 SGHVS, CDR2 FQNEAQ.